Listed here are 25 T cell receptor beta chains from one sample, sequenced in a study of blood T cells in healthy people across ages (dated by TCRdb to about 2015). The library was built by means of 5' RACE. These reads were obtained on an Illumina HiSeq 2500. A second PCR of about 6 to 11 cycles was performed with a sample-barcoded 5' primer and a J-beta primer mix. In-frame beta chains were kept once TCRdb had trimmed the public reads at Q25 with fastp and called clones with MiXCR. Every CDR3 protein is listed once, alongside the most common genes and DNA of its rows. The sample table holds fewer than 1.5 million distinct CDR3 sequences, of which roughly 45% were seen once. Of the sample, approximately 7.9% is held by the ten largest clones. The specimen was blood. The receptor source for this set is a woman aged 18 to 35 in good health.

V is TRBV6-2 or TRBV6-3 and J is TRBJ2-7, with 7 positions matching TRBD2. There are 19 residues in the CDR3. V gave up 2 bases and J gave up 5 bases; unmatched junction bases: 21. CDR1 and CDR2 from the germline V gene are MNHEY and SVGEGT. Here the CDR3 DNA reads TGTGCCAGCAGTTACACGACAATTCCTCTGGGCGGGAGCCCCAACGAGCAGTACTTC. Protein: CASSYTTIPLGGSPNEQYF.

This clonotype was found a few times. The chain links TRBV6-5 to TRBJ2-3, with D maybe TRBD1 (5 bases). CDR3 length: 14 residues. Between the trimmed V and J ends, which lost 7 bases and 5 bases, there was a span of 16 bases. The germline V gene encodes CDR1 MNHEY and CDR2 SVGAGI. CDR3 protein: CASTTPITGDTQYF. In nucleotides, the CDR3 is TGTGCCAGCACCACCCCTATAACAGGAGATACGCAGTATTTT.

A few counts support this clonotype. V usage is TRBV5-1 and J usage is TRBJ1-1; 7 bases fit TRBD1. The length of the CDR3 is 14 residues. Germline assignment: CDR1 SGHRS and CDR2 YFSETQ. The J segment lost 6 bases and the V segment lost 3 bases, leaving 8 bases of the junction unmatched. CDR3 amino acids: CASSSIYGTAEAFF. DNA for the CDR3: TGCGCCAGCAGCTCGATTTACGGGACAGCTGAAGCTTTCTTT.

The chain employs TRBV24-1 and TRBJ2-3, with TRBD2 identical over 7 bases. Germline lookup yields CDR1 KGHDR and CDR2 SFDVKD. The CDR3 length is 14 residues. V was pared by 5 bases and J by 4 bases, with 5 bases of the junction left unmatched. The CDR3 nucleotides are TGTGCCACCAGTGGGAGCGGGAAGGCAGATACGCAGTATTTT. Translation: CATSGSGKADTQYF.

The chain recombines TRBV20-1 with TRBJ2-5; 7 bases map to TRBD2. Per the germline V gene, CDR1 is DFQATT and CDR2 is SNEGSKA (reference sequence). This CDR3 spans 14 amino acids. V was pared by 6 bases and J by 1 base, with 8 bases of the junction left unmatched. DNA for the CDR3: TGCAGTGCCGCATCGTGCGGGGGCCAAGAGACCCAGTACTTC. This sequence encodes CSAASCGGQETQYF.

This clonotype was seen repeatedly, ten times or more. The chain combines TRBV4-1 with TRBJ2-7; D remains ambiguous. The V gene's germline CDR1 is MGHRA and CDR2 YSYEKL. The CDR3 is 11 residues long. The V gene lost 3 bases and the J gene lost 3 bases, with 3 bases spanning the gap. CDR3 loop: CASSHLYEQYF. For the CDR3, the DNA is TGCGCCAGCAGCCACCTCTACGAGCAGTACTTC.

V is TRBV4-1 and J is TRBJ2-1; TRBD2 matches 11 bases. The CDR3 consists of 18 residues. V gave up 1 base and J gave up 4 bases; unmatched junction bases: 9. The germline V gene encodes CDR1 MGHRA and CDR2 YSYEKL. The CDR3 nucleotides are TGCGCCAGCAGCCAAGCCGGGGGCTCTAGCGGGGGGTACAATGAGCAGTTCTTC. This gives the protein CASSQAGGSSGGYNEQFF.

This rearrangement joins TRBV20-1 to TRBJ1-2; no clear D. Germline CDR1 and CDR2: DFQATT and SNEGSKA (reference sequence). V gave up 2 bases and J gave up 5 bases, with 18 bases separating them. The CDR3 contains 15 residues. CDR3 residues: CSARNPRGGGYGYTF. CDR3 sequence (DNA): TGCAGTGCTAGAAATCCCAGAGGAGGAGGTTATGGCTACACCTTC.

V gene TRBV30 combines with J gene TRBJ2-5; 7 nucleotides line up with TRBD2. The CDR3 is made up of 15 amino acids. The trim removed 4 bases at V and 11 bases at J, leaving 19 bases unmatched. CDR1 is GTSNPN and CDR2 is SVGIG in the germline V gene (reference sequence). In DNA form, the CDR3 reads TGTGCCTGGAATACGTGGCGGGAGTACTACAATGAGCAGTACTTC. This encodes CAWNTWREYYNEQYF.

The rearrangement links TRBV6-5 to TRBJ2-3; a possible D gene is TRBD2 (5 bases). Germline CDR1 and CDR2: MNHEY and SVGAGI. V was shortened by 10 bases and J by 1 base, with 15 bases between the two germline ends. This CDR3 is 14 amino acids long. The CDR3 spells CATYPPGGTDTQYF. CDR3 bases: TGTGCCACCTACCCCCCCGGGGGCACAGATACGCAGTATTTT.

In this sample, this clonotype turned up a few times. V is TRBV4-1 and J is TRBJ2-3; 12 positions agree with TRBD2. This CDR3 contains 16 residues. CDR1 MGHRA and CDR2 YSYEKL come from the germline V gene. V shed 6 bases and J 0 bases; nucleotides not matched to a gene: 4. CDR3 sequence (DNA): TGCGCCAGCAGGCTAGCGGGAGGGGCTAGCACAGATACGCAGTATTTT. It specifies CASRLAGGASTDTQYF.

V usage is TRBV12-3 or TRBV12-4 and J usage is TRBJ1-2; TRBD1 agrees at 8 bases. CDR3 length: 14 residues. V gave up 5 bases and J gave up 4 bases; unmatched junction bases: 6. The DNA of the CDR3 is TGTGCCAGCAGTGCCCCCGACAGGGGCTATGGCTACACCTTC. Translation gives CASSAPDRGYGYTF.

The rearrangement joins TRBV5-5 to TRBJ2-2; 7 bases fit TRBD1. Germline V gene data show CDR1 as SGHKS and CDR2 as YYEKEE (reference sequence). The CDR3 has 16 amino acids. V lost 2 bases, J lost 5 bases, and 9 bases stayed unmatched. The CDR3 coding sequence is TGTGCCAGCAGCTTTTTTTTTCAGGGGGAGACCGGGGAGCTGTTTTTT. This sequence encodes CASSFFFQGETGELFF.

The chain couples TRBV3-1 to TRBJ1-2; D is unclear. Germline CDR1 and CDR2: LGHDT and YNNKEL (reference sequence). Trimming took 2 bases from V and 3 from J, leaving 16 bases between them. The CDR3 runs 16 residues. The CDR3 DNA sequence: TGTGCCAGCAGCCAACCGCCCCAGACCAGCTACTATGGCTACACCTTC. Its translation: CASSQPPQTSYYGYTF.

The chain employs TRBV27 and TRBJ1-6, with no clear D. There are 17 residues in the CDR3. V lost 5 bases and J 7 bases, leaving 21 bases between the germline ends. CDR1 MNHEY and CDR2 SMNVEV come from the germline V gene (reference sequence). CDR3 loop: CASSPPLDSMWNSPLHF. As DNA, the CDR3 is TGTGCCAGCAGTCCCCCCCTGGATTCTATGTGGAATTCACCCCTCCACTTT.

This clonotype was seen a few times. The chain employs TRBV9 and TRBJ1-5; 7 bases align to TRBD1. Germline values: CDR1 SGDLS, CDR2 YYNGEE. The CDR3 has 14 amino acids. The trim removed 7 bases at V and 3 bases at J, leaving 7 bases unmatched. The CDR3 reads CASPRTGDNQPQHF. CDR3 nucleotide sequence: TGTGCCAGCCCCAGGACAGGAGACAATCAGCCCCAGCATTTT.

V gene TRBV10-3 combines with J gene TRBJ2-3, with a tentative D call TRBD1 (5 bases). The CDR3 loop spans 14 amino acids. V lost 2 bases to trimming and J lost 7 bases, with 13 bases between them. Per the germline V gene, CDR1 is ENHRY and CDR2 is SYGVKD. This CDR3 reads CAISEGASANTQYF. DNA of the CDR3: TGTGCCATCAGTGAGGGGGCCTCGGCAAATACGCAGTATTTT.

The V call is TRBV29-1, the J call TRBJ1-2; 8 positions agree with TRBD1. CDR1 is SQVTM, CDR2 ANQGSEA, per germline. There are 13 residues in the CDR3. The V segment lost 3 bases and the J segment 6 bases; nucleotides outside the gene matches: 6. The chain's CDR3 is CSVDLDRDDGYTF. The CDR3 region has the DNA TGCAGCGTTGATTTGGACAGGGATGATGGCTACACCTTC.

Only a few counts were recorded for this clonotype. V is TRBV20-1 and J is TRBJ2-1; no clear D gene. The CDR3 is made up of 10 amino acids. The germline CDR1 and CDR2 sequences are DFQATT and SNEGSKA (reference sequence). Trimming pared 3 bases from V and 8 bases from J, leaving 5 bases between. CDR3 sequence reads: CSASQDEQFF. The CDR3, as DNA: TGCAGTGCTAGTCAGGATGAGCAGTTCTTC.

In this sample, this clonotype turned up a few times. This chain connects TRBV4-2 to TRBJ1-4, with D maybe TRBD1 (5 bases). CDR1 and CDR2 (germline): LGHNA, YNFKEQ. V lost 1 base, J lost 4 bases, and 19 bases lay in between. The length of the CDR3 is 18 residues. CDR3 loop: CASSQGQGGGAFNEKLFF. CDR3 coding DNA: TGTGCCAGCAGCCAAGGTCAAGGAGGAGGGGCCTTTAATGAAAAACTGTTTTTT.

This chain uses TRBV2 with TRBJ2-5, with D unclear. The CDR3 is 14 amino acids. V dropped 7 bases and J dropped 9 bases, with 21 bases sitting between them. In germline, CDR1 is SNHLY, CDR2 FYNNEI. CDR3 DNA: TGTGCCAGCACCCAAGACCCAGTTCCTTCGGCCCAGTACTTC. This gives the protein CASTQDPVPSAQYF.

The chain links TRBV20-1 to TRBJ1-2, with D possibly TRBD1 on 6 matching bases. The CDR3 sequence is 12 residues long. Germline V gene sequence: CDR1 DFQATT, CDR2 SNEGSKA (reference sequence). The V gene lost 5 bases and the J gene lost 1 base, with 8 bases spanning the gap. CDR3 protein: CSAARGNYGYTF. CDR3 bases: TGCAGTGCTGCCAGGGGTAACTATGGCTACACCTTC.

In this sample, this clonotype turned up a few times. The gene calls are TRBV2 and TRBJ2-3; D unclear. V was pared by 2 bases and J by 0 bases, with 3 bases between. The CDR3 sequence is 13 residues long. The V gene's germline CDR1 is SNHLY and CDR2 FYNNEI. The CDR3 protein is CASSEWSTDTQYF. In DNA form, the CDR3 reads TGTGCCAGCAGTGAATGGAGCACAGATACGCAGTATTTT.

This clonotype was counted at least ten times. J is TRBJ1-2 and V is TRBV20-1; tentative D call: TRBD1 (6 bases). The CDR3 covers 13 residues. The V and J ends lost 6 bases and 6 bases respectively, with 17 bases between them. CDR1 is DFQATT and CDR2 is SNEGSKA in the germline V gene (reference sequence). The CDR3 here is CSAQRGWIDGYTF. In DNA form, the CDR3 reads TGCAGTGCCCAGAGGGGGTGGATTGATGGCTACACCTTC.

The V gene is TRBV20-1, the J gene TRBJ2-7, with 7 bases matching TRBD1. The germline CDR1 and CDR2 sequences are DFQATT and SNEGSKA (reference sequence). Losses at the gene ends were 5 bases for V and 2 bases for J; bases not matched to a gene: 6. This CDR3 has 13 residues. The CDR3 loop is CSAYRTGTYEQYF. The CDR3, as DNA: TGCAGTGCTTATAGGACAGGAACCTACGAGCAGTACTTC.